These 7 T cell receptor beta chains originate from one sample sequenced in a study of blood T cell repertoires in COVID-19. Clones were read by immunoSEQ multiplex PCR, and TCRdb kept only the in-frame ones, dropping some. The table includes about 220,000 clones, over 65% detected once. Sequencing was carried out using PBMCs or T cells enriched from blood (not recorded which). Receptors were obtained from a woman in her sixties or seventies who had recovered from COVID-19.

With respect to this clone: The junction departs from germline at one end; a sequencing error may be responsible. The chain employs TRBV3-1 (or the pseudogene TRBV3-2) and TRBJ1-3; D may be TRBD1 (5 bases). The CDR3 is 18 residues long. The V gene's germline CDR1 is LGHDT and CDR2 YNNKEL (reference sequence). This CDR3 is CASSQDRGPLLSGNAIYF. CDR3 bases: TGTGCCAGCAGCCAAGATAGGGGTCCCCTTCTCTCTGGAAACGCCATATATTTT.

The CDR3 nucleotides are TGTGCCAGCAGCCAAGATTGGCGGTTACCGCCCCTCCACTTT. Amino acid sequence: CASSQDWRLPPLHF. The rearrangement links TRBV3-1 (or the pseudogene TRBV3-2) to TRBJ1-6; D gene uncertain. The germline CDR1 and CDR2 sequences are LGHDT and YNNKEL (reference sequence). CDR3 length equals 14 residues. Trimming pared 0 bases from V and 13 bases from J, leaving 13 bases between.

The CDR3 here is CASSPRGTGGNSNQPQHF. Here the CDR3 DNA reads TGTGCCAGCTCACCACGTGGGACAGGAGGTAATAGCAATCAGCCCCAGCATTTT. The rearrangement joins TRBV18 to TRBJ1-5, with 8 bases that match TRBD1. The CDR3 spans 18 residues. Looked up from germline, CDR1 is KGHSH and CDR2 is LQKENI. The V and J ends lost 1 base and 0 bases, in that order; junction bases with no gene match: 8. Together with reference TRBV18 and TRBJ1-5, the CDR3 gives the full variable domain: NAGVMQNPRHLVRRRGQEARLRCSPMKGHSHVYWYRQLPEEGLKFMVYLQKENIIDESGMPKERFSAEFPKEGPSILRIQQVVRGDSAAYFCASSPRGTGGNSNQPQHFGDGTRLSIL.

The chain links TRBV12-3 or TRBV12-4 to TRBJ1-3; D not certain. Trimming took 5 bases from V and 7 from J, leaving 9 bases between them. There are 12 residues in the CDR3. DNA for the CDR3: TGTGCCAGCAGTCTCGTTATGAACACCATATATTTT. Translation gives CASSLVMNTIYF.

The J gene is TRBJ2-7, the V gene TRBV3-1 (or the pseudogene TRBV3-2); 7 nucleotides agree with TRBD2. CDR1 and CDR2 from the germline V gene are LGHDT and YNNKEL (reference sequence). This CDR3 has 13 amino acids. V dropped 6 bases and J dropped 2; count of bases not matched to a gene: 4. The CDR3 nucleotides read TGTGCCAGCAGTTCGGCGGGAGCCTACGAGCAGTACTTC. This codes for CASSSAGAYEQYF.

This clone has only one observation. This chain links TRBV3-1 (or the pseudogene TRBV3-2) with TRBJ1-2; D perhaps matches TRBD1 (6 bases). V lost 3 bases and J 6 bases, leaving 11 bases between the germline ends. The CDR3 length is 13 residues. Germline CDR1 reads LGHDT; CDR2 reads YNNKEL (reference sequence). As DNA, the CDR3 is TGTGCCAGCAGCCACCCCGACAGGAATGGCTACACCTTC. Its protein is CASSHPDRNGYTF.

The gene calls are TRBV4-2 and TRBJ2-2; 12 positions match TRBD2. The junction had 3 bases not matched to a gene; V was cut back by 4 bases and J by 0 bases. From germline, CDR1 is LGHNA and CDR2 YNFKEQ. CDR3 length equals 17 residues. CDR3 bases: TGTGCCAGCAGCCTAGGACTAGCGGGGTCGAACACCGGGGAGCTGTTTTTT. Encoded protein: CASSLGLAGSNTGELFF.